This T cell receptor beta chain came from a study of early T cells in non-severe SARS-CoV-2 infection. About the research overall: It was bulk RNA from unsorted whole blood that was sequenced, and the chains were unpaired. Findings of the study overall: Database matching using VDJdb favored anti-spike CD8 responses, with private and CD4 specificities left missing.

Individual cDNA molecules received unique molecular identifiers. In TCRdb, the 5' RACE reads were re-called with MiXCR into one record per CDR3 protein. The sample has some 87,000 distinct CDR3 sequences, 9.5% to 15% seen once. The CDR3 has 15 residues. The germline V gene has CDR1 SGHTA and CDR2 FQGNSA. With respect to this clonotype: What it recognizes is unknown. A much larger clone lies a single base off, so this may be a read error.

This TCR was sampled from an adult who was a healthcare worker with PCR-confirmed SARS-CoV-2 infection or an uninfected control (not recorded which). Sequenced material: whole blood. The V gene is TRBV7-2, the J gene TRBJ2-3; D is possibly TRBD2 (5 bases). The CDR3, as DNA: TGTGCCAGCGGCTTAGCGAGCACAGTCGCAGATACGCAGTATTTT. Its translation is CASGLASTVADTQYF.